The rows below give T cell receptor beta chains drawn from one sample of a study of PD-1 blockade in classical Hodgkin lymphoma. Profiling relied on immunoSEQ multiplex PCR, and the TCRdb table lists in-frame clones only, not all of them. Of roughly 70,000 clones listed, over 90% are singletons. Sequencing input: peripheral blood mononuclear cells (PBMCs). The source is a human donor with classical Hodgkin lymphoma. CDR3s include the opening cysteine and the closing phenylalanine or tryptophan. A D gene is named only where the DNA matches it firmly. Only some rows state a clone size, as once, few, many or a class for expanded clones.

TRBV7-6	.	.	TRBJ2-7	TGTGCCAGCAGTTTCGACCGGGGAAATACCCCCGAGCAGTACTTC	CASSFDRGNTPEQYF
TRBV2	.	.	TRBJ1-1	TGTGCCAGCAGTAGGGCTGGGGCGGTGAACACTGAAGCTTTCTTT	CASSRAGAVNTEAFF
TRBV5-4	.	.	TRBJ1-1	TGTGCCAGCAGCCCCCGGGCGGCCTCGGACACTGAAGCTTTCTTT	CASSPRAASDTEAFF
TRBV7-2	.	.	TRBJ2-7	TGTGCCAGCAGCTTGGACCTCCTCAGCTCCTACGAGCAGTACTTC	CASSLDLLSSYEQYF
TRBV28	TRBD1	.	TRBJ2-3	TGTGCCAGCATCAACAGGGGGCTGGAAGATACGCAGTATTTT	CASINRGLEDTQYF
TRBV19	.	.	TRBJ1-5	TGTGCCAGTACCGAAACGGGAGGGGTGGGCTCTTTTTTT	CASTETGGVGSFF
TRBV5-6	.	.	TRBJ1-1	TGTGCCAGCAGCCGACTGAACACTGAAGCTTTCTTT	CASSRLNTEAFF
TRBV29-1	.	.	TRBJ1-2	TGCAGCGCAGCCCGGGACATCCTGGGCTATGGCTACACCTTC	CSAARDILGYGYTF
TRBV28	.	once	TRBJ1-1	TGTGCCAGCAGTTTGGAGGGCTGGAACACTGAAGCTTTCTTT	CASSLEGWNTEAFF
TRBV7-3	.	.	TRBJ2-3	TGTGCCAGCAGCTTAGAGGGGGGTGAGCCTTTGGATACGCAGTATTTT	CASSLEGGEPLDTQYF
TRBV10-1	.	.	TRBJ2-2	TGCGCCAGCAGTATCCAGCAAGCCGACACCGGGGAGCTGTTTTTT	CASSIQQADTGELFF
TRBV28	TRBD1	.	TRBJ1-5	TGTGCCAGCAGAAAGACAGGGAACCAGCCCCAGCATTTT	CASRKTGNQPQHF
TRBV9	TRBD2	.	TRBJ2-1	TGTGCCAGCAATAGCCGCGGGAGTACCTACAATGAGCAGTTCTTC	CASNSRGSTYNEQFF
TRBV11-2	.	.	TRBJ1-2	TGTGCCAGCGGAGTTTTGGGGCAGGACTATGGCTACACCTTC	CASGVLGQDYGYTF
TRBV6-5	.	.	TRBJ2-5	TGTGCCAGCAGTTCCCCAGCCGGGACGAAAGAGACCCAGTACTTC	CASSSPAGTKETQYF
TRBV7-9	.	.	TRBJ2-5	TGTGCCAGCAGCTTTGGGGAGACCCAGTACTTC	CASSFGETQYF
TRBV2	TRBD1	.	TRBJ2-7	TGTGCCAGCAGTCTTTGGACAGGGATGGGAGAGCAGTACTTC	CASSLWTGMGEQYF
TRBV19	TRBD1	.	TRBJ1-1	TGTGCCAGTAGTGAGGGGGCGGGTTGGTTTAACACTGAAGCTTTCTTT	CASSEGAGWFNTEAFF
TRBV5-1	.	.	TRBJ1-6	TGCGCCAGCAGCTTGGCAGTAGGGAATCAAGGATCACCCCTCCACTTT	CASSLAVGNQGSPLHF
TRBV7-2	TRBD1	.	TRBJ1-3	TGTGCCAGCAGCTATACCGGGACAGGGTTCCGAAACACCATATATTTT	CASSYTGTGFRNTIYF
TRBV7-8	.	.	TRBJ2-7	TGTGCCAAGTTGACAGGCGAACCCCCCTCCTACGAGCAGTACTTC	CAKLTGEPPSYEQYF
TRBV9	TRBD2	.	TRBJ2-7	TGTGCCAGCAGCGTAGCGGGGCGGGAGGGCAGCGAGCAGTACTTC	CASSVAGREGSEQYF
TRBV7-2	.	.	TRBJ1-1	TGTGCCAGCAGCTTATGGATGGGTTATCAGGGGATGGACACTGAAGCTTTCTTT	CASSLWMGYQGMDTEAFF
TRBV6-5	.	.	TRBJ2-6	TGTGCCAGCGGCCTCCTGGGGGCCAACGTCCTGACTTTC	CASGLLGANVLTF
TRBV28	.	.	TRBJ2-7	TGTGCCAGCAGTGATCACTCCCAGCAGTACTTC	CASSDHSQQYF
TRBV11-2	TRBD2	.	TRBJ2-7	TGTGCCAGCAGCTTAGAGGCGGGAGGGACCTACGAGCAGTACTTC	CASSLEAGGTYEQYF
TRBV5-1	.	.	TRBJ2-1	TGCGCCAGCAACGGGGATGGGGAGCAGTTCTTC	CASNGDGEQFF
TRBV25-1	.	.	TRBJ2-7	TGTGCCAGCAGTCCCCAGAGGGGGGGACAACACGAGCAGTACTTC	CASSPQRGGQHEQYF
TRBV2	.	.	TRBJ1-5	TGTGCCAGCAGTGAACGGGAAGCACAGCCCCAGCATTTT	CASSEREAQPQHF
TRBV5-1	TRBD1	.	TRBJ2-7	TGCGCCAGCAGCTCCTTCGGGCAGGGGGCCTACGAGCAGTACTTC	CASSSFGQGAYEQYF
TRBV28	.	.	TRBJ2-7	TGTGCCAGCAACTCCCCTAGGCCAGGGGCGAGGGAGCAGTACTTC	CASNSPRPGAREQYF
TRBV5-1	.	.	TRBJ2-7	TGCGCCAGCAGCTTGGAGGCCAGGGGCTACGAGCAGTACTTC	CASSLEARGYEQYF
TRBV11-2	TRBD1	once	TRBJ1-1	TGTGCCAGCCTCCCCCCCCTGACAGGGAGGGGCACTGAAGCTTTCTTT	CASLPPLTGRGTEAFF
TRBV6-5	TRBD2	.	TRBJ2-3	TGTGCCGGGAAGAGGCGGGAGGGGGCCACAGATACGCAGTATTTT	CAGKRREGATDTQYF
TRBV7-2	.	.	TRBJ2-7	TGTGCCAGCAGCTTAGTTGTTAACCCCTACGAGCAGTACTTC	CASSLVVNPYEQYF
TRBV28	.	.	TRBJ1-2	TGTGCCAGCAGTTTAAACACCCCCCCTCGTGGCTACACCTTC	CASSLNTPPRGYTF
TRBV27	TRBD2	.	TRBJ2-7	TGTGCCAGCAGTTTCACCACAGCCCTAGCGGGAGAGCAGTACTTC	CASSFTTALAGEQYF
TRBV2	.	.	TRBJ1-4	TGTGCCAGCAGTGAGGGGGGCCTTAATGAAAAACTGTTTTTT	CASSEGGLNEKLFF
TRBV6-1	.	.	TRBJ2-3	TGTGCCAGCAGTGAGGGGATAACAGGGAGAGATACGCAGTATTTT	CASSEGITGRDTQYF
TRBV7-2	.	.	TRBJ1-1	TGTGCCAGCAGCTTACTGACAGGTTACACTGAAGCTTTCTTT	CASSLLTGYTEAFF
TRBV4-1	.	.	TRBJ1-3	TGCGCCAGCAGAAACAGGGTTTCTGGAAACACCATATATTTT	CASRNRVSGNTIYF
TRBV15	.	.	TRBJ1-1	TGTGCCACCAGCAGAGAAAAGGGGATGAACACTGAAGCTTTCTTT	CATSREKGMNTEAFF
TRBV19	TRBD1	.	TRBJ1-2	TGTGCCAGTTTTGACAGGGAAAACTATGGCTACACCTTC	CASFDRENYGYTF
TRBV18	.	.	TRBJ2-7	TGTGCCAGCTCAGTCATGAGCTCCTACGAGCAGTACTTC	CASSVMSSYEQYF
TRBV19	.	once	TRBJ1-4	TGTGCCAGTAGTATACTAGGGGCGAGTCCTAATGAAAAACTGTTTTTT	CASSILGASPNEKLFF
TRBV9	.	.	TRBJ1-3	TGTGCCAGCAGCGCGGACGTCGGAAACACCATATATTTT	CASSADVGNTIYF
TRBV6-4	.	.	TRBJ2-2	TGTGCCAGCAGTGACTCGACCCCCGGGCAGCTGTTTTTT	CASSDSTPGQLFF
TRBV19	TRBD2	.	TRBJ2-1	TGTGCCAGTAGTACACTAGCGGGATTCGCCAATGAGCAGTTCTTC	CASSTLAGFANEQFF
TRBV5-1	.	.	TRBJ2-2	TGCGCCAGCAGCATTAGTCCGGGATCAAACACCGGGGAGCTGTTTTTT	CASSISPGSNTGELFF
TRBV1	.	.	TRBJ1-1	TGCACCAGCAGCCAAGATCCAAGAAACACAGGGGGCACTGAAGCTTTCTTT	CTSSQDPRNTGGTEAFF
TRBV9	.	.	TRBJ2-6	TGTGCCAGCAGCCTTTTTGGGGCCAACGTCCTGACTTTC	CASSLFGANVLTF
TRBV29-1	TRBD1	.	TRBJ1-2	TGCAGCGCCACCGGACAGGGGCATGGCTACACCTTC	CSATGQGHGYTF
TRBV30	.	.	TRBJ1-6	TGTGCCTGGGCAGATAATTCACCCCTCCACTTT	CAWADNSPLHF